The 25 T cell receptor beta chains listed next were all sequenced from one sample in a study of OX40 agonist ivuxolimab in advanced cancers. The assay was immunoSEQ multiplex PCR, and TCRdb's table has in-frame clones only and misses some. The sample contains about 58,000 clones, about 86% of which appear only once. This sample comprised CD4+ or CD8+ T cells sorted from blood, obtained in a trial of the OX40 agonist ivuxolimab. The receptors stem from an adult with an advanced solid tumor such as melanoma, head and neck, liver or kidney cancer.

This sequence joins TRBV5-1 and TRBJ2-6; a weak D match, TRBD1 (6 bases). V gave up 0 bases and J gave up 2 bases, with 9 bases separating them. The CDR3 runs to 16 residues. CDR1 is SGHRS, CDR2 YFSETQ, per germline. CDR3 coding DNA: TGCGCCAGCAGCTTGGGCAGGGGTACTGGGGCCAACGTCCTGACTTTC. This sequence encodes CASSLGRGTGANVLTF.

The chain recombines TRBV4-2 with TRBJ1-5; TRBD1 is a possible D gene (6 bases). V lost 0 bases and J 5 bases, leaving 14 bases between the germline ends. Germline CDR1 reads LGHNA; CDR2 reads YNFKEQ. The CDR3 has 16 residues. The CDR3, as DNA: TGTGCCAGCAGCCAAGATGGGGGGGACACGTATCAGCCCCAGCATTTT. Translated, it gives CASSQDGGDTYQPQHF.

The chain is built from TRBV6-5 and TRBJ1-2; 8 nucleotides agree with TRBD1. CDR1 and CDR2 (germline): MNHEY, SVGAGI. The CDR3 is 16 amino acids. The V gene end was trimmed by 0 bases and the J gene end by 8 bases; junction bases not matched to a gene: 11. The CDR3 spells CASSYSSGTGFPGYTF. DNA of the CDR3: TGTGCCAGCAGTTACTCATCCGGGACAGGCTTCCCCGGCTACACCTTC.

The chain couples TRBV28 to TRBJ1-1, with D perhaps TRBD1 (5 bases). V was shortened by 5 bases and J by 1 base, with 14 bases between the two germline ends. Germline V gene data show CDR1 as MDHEN and CDR2 as SYDVKM. The CDR3 sequence is 15 residues long. The CDR3 DNA is TGTGCCAGCAGTCCGTCGGGGGGAGCGAACACTGAAGCTTTCTTT. Protein sequence: CASSPSGGANTEAFF.

CDR3 DNA: TGCAGCGCTGACAGAGGCTCCTACAATGAGCAGTTCTTC. This sequence encodes CSADRGSYNEQFF. The chain uses TRBV29-1 and TRBJ2-1; D might be TRBD1 (5 bases). The length of the CDR3 is 13 residues. Trimming left V 7 bases short and J 0 bases short, with 10 bases between. Germline loops: CDR1 SQVTM, CDR2 ANQGSEA.

CDR3 region: CASSQQGSGYNEQFF. The DNA of the CDR3 is TGTGCCAGTAGCCAACAAGGTTCGGGGTACAATGAGCAGTTCTTC. The chain links TRBV19 to TRBJ2-1, with D possibly being TRBD2 (5 bases). Per germline, CDR1 LNHDA and CDR2 SQIVND (reference sequence). The CDR3 length is 15 residues. V dropped 6 bases and J dropped 4 bases, with 16 bases sitting between them.

The chain links TRBV10-3 to TRBJ2-5, with TRBD2 as a possible D gene (6 bases). The CDR3 consists of 14 residues. The germline CDR1 and CDR2 sequences are ENHRY and SYGVKD. The germline V and J ends were trimmed by 4 bases and 1 base, with 10 bases remaining between them. CDR3 in DNA: TGTGCCATCAGTGCCGGGACTGTCCAAGAGACCCAGTACTTC. Translated: CAISAGTVQETQYF.

The sample holds one count of this clone. J is TRBJ1-4 and V is TRBV2; D is perhaps TRBD1 (6 bases). Germline assignment: CDR1 SNHLY and CDR2 FYNNEI. V dropped 5 bases and J dropped 4 bases, with 11 bases sitting between them. The CDR3 spans 14 residues. The CDR3 loop reads CASSNREGNEKLFF. DNA for the CDR3: TGTGCCAGCAGTAACAGGGAGGGTAATGAAAAACTGTTTTTT.

The chain employs TRBV7-8 and TRBJ1-6, with D perhaps TRBD1 (5 bases). In germline, CDR1 is SGHVS, CDR2 FQNEAQ. V was shortened by 5 bases and J by 9 bases, with 17 bases between the two germline ends. The CDR3 consists of 15 residues. The CDR3 DNA sequence: TGTGCCAGCAGCCGGAGCAGGGACGGCTCTTCACCCCTCCACTTT. Residues: CASSRSRDGSSPLHF.

This sequence joins TRBV7-2 and TRBJ2-7; 7 nucleotides line up with TRBD1. The V and J ends lost 1 base and 4 bases, in that order; junction bases with no gene match: 10. Per the germline V gene, CDR1 is SGHTA and CDR2 is FQGNSA. This CDR3 has 16 residues. The CDR3 spells CASSLGGSGGSYEQYF. The CDR3 DNA sequence: TGTGCCAGCAGCTTAGGAGGGTCAGGGGGATCTTACGAGCAGTACTTC. Full variable domain (outside the CDR3, taken from reference TRBV7-2 and TRBJ2-7): GAGVSQSPSNKVTEKGKDVELRCDPISGHTALYWYRQSLGQGLEFLIYFQGNSAPDKSGLPSDRFSAERTGGSVSTLTIQRTQQEDSAVYLCASSLGGSGGSYEQYFGPGTRLTVT.

The chain employs TRBV5-1 and TRBJ1-3; D is perhaps TRBD1 (5 bases). Trimming shortened V by 3 bases and J by 2 bases, and 15 bases separated the two germline ends. Germline CDR1 SGHRS, CDR2 YFSETQ. This CDR3 has 16 amino acids. CDR3 DNA: TGCGCCAGCAGCTACACCCAGGGTGTTACTGGAAACACCATATATTTT. Translation: CASSYTQGVTGNTIYF.

This chain uses TRBV7-8 with TRBJ1-2; maybe TRBD1 (6 bases). This CDR3 region has 15 residues. V shed 6 bases and J shed 2 bases, with 16 bases lying between them. Germline loops: CDR1 SGHVS, CDR2 FQNEAQ. The CDR3 reads CASSPRGLQNYGYTF. The CDR3 DNA reads as TGTGCCAGCAGTCCCAGGGGACTACAGAACTATGGCTACACCTTC.

Only one count was recorded for this clone. The chain links TRBV7-2 to TRBJ2-5; D unclear. The germline V gene encodes CDR1 SGHTA and CDR2 FQGNSA. Deletions cut 5 bases from V and 8 bases from J, with 12 bases between. The CDR3 is 12 amino acids. The CDR3 DNA reads as TGTGCCAGCAGCATCCCAAGGGTAACCCAGTACTTC. Its protein product is CASSIPRVTQYF.

The chain employs TRBV7-9 and TRBJ1-2; D perhaps matches TRBD1 (6 bases). The V end was cut by 3 bases, the J end by 5 bases, with 10 bases between. The CDR3 consists of 13 residues. Per the germline V gene, CDR1 is SEHNR and CDR2 is FQNEAQ (reference sequence). Here the CDR3 DNA reads TGTGCCAGCAGCTTGACAGGCGGGTATGGCTACACCTTC. This codes for CASSLTGGYGYTF.

This clone turned up a few times. The rearrangement links TRBV19 to TRBJ1-1, with D perhaps TRBD1 (6 bases). V was shortened by 6 bases and J by 0 bases, with 8 bases between the two germline ends. Germline V gives CDR1 LNHDA, CDR2 SQIVND (reference sequence). The CDR3 is made up of 13 amino acids. CDR3 DNA sequence: TGTGCCAGTAGACCAGGGGTGAACACTGAAGCTTTCTTT. Translated: CASRPGVNTEAFF. The variable domain in full, completed from reference TRBV19 and TRBJ1-1, reads DGGITQSPKYLFRKEGQNVTLSCEQNLNHDAMYWYRQDPGQGLRLIYYSQIVNDFQKGDIAEGYSVSREKKESFPLTVTSAQKNPTAFYLCASRPGVNTEAFFGQGTRLTVV.

The chain employs TRBV18 and TRBJ1-5, with D uncertain. Trimming cost V 1 base and J 0 bases, with 10 bases left between them. Per the germline V gene, CDR1 is KGHSH and CDR2 is LQKENI. CDR3 length equals 16 residues. The CDR3 sequence is CASSPQLRASNQPQHF. CDR3 nucleotides: TGTGCCAGCTCACCACAGTTGAGGGCTAGCAATCAGCCCCAGCATTTT.

The rearrangement joins TRBV14 to TRBJ1-4; D gene unclear. This CDR3 is 16 amino acids long. The V end lost 0 bases, the J end lost 8 bases, and 16 bases lay between the germline ends. The germline V gene encodes CDR1 SGHDN and CDR2 FVKESK. The CDR3, as DNA: TGTGCCAGCAGCCAAGAACTCCACGGGCCGAGGGAAAAACTGTTTTTT. This sequence encodes CASSQELHGPREKLFF.

This rearrangement joins TRBV6-5 to TRBJ1-6, with unresolved D. Trimming pared 6 bases from V and 7 bases from J, leaving 16 bases between. Germline values: CDR1 MNHEY, CDR2 SVGAGI. The CDR3 contains 15 residues. CDR3 nucleotide sequence: TGTGCCAGCAGCGCCGGATACTTACGAAATTCACCCCTCCACTTT. Protein: CASSAGYLRNSPLHF.

V usage is TRBV19 and J usage is TRBJ2-2; the D gene could be TRBD1 or TRBD2 (5 bases each). This CDR3 region has 15 residues. Germline assignment: CDR1 LNHDA and CDR2 SQIVND (reference sequence). V dropped 0 bases and J dropped 4 bases, with 9 bases sitting between them. The CDR3: CASSIEGPSTGELFF. CDR3 DNA: TGTGCCAGTAGTATAGAGGGACCGAGCACCGGGGAGCTGTTTTTT.

Only a few counts were recorded for this clone. V gene TRBV19 combines with J gene TRBJ2-1; 8 bases line up with TRBD1. The junction had 9 bases not matched to a gene; V was cut back by 5 bases and J by 0 bases. Germline V gene lookup returns CDR1 LNHDA and CDR2 SQIVND (reference sequence). This CDR3 region has 17 residues. The CDR3 region is CASSATGGLSSYNEQFF. Here the CDR3 DNA reads TGTGCCAGTAGTGCAACAGGGGGGCTTAGCTCCTACAATGAGCAGTTCTTC.

The rearrangement links TRBV5-1 to TRBJ2-7; 12 nucleotides agree with TRBD2. The CDR3 sequence is 16 residues long. J lost 3 bases, V lost 1 base, and 5 bases had no gene match. Germline V gene lookup returns CDR1 SGHRS and CDR2 YFSETQ. CDR3 sequence: CASSLSSGGAGYEQYF. The DNA for the CDR3 is TGCGCCAGCAGCTTGTCTAGCGGGGGGGCCGGCTACGAGCAGTACTTC.

The rearrangement joins TRBV10-1 to TRBJ2-5; D is perhaps TRBD1 (6 bases). Per the germline V gene, CDR1 is WNHNN and CDR2 is SYGVQD (reference sequence). V lost 5 bases and J lost 2, with 9 bases in between. The CDR3 length is 13 residues. The CDR3 coding sequence is TGCGCCAGCAGTAGGGACATACAAGAGACCCAGTACTTC. It yields the protein CASSRDIQETQYF.

This chain joins TRBV6-5 and TRBJ2-2; TRBD1 matches 9 bases. Germline V gene data show CDR1 as MNHEY and CDR2 as SVGAGI. The CDR3 extends over 15 amino acids. The trim removed 2 bases at V and 4 bases at J, leaving 2 bases unmatched. The chain's CDR3 is CASSYEQGATGELFF. In DNA form, the CDR3 reads TGTGCCAGCAGTTACGAACAGGGGGCCACCGGGGAGCTGTTTTTT.

The CDR3 protein is CASSEVDVGDYGYTF. DNA of the CDR3: TGTGCCAGCAGTGAAGTCGACGTGGGGGACTATGGCTACACCTTC. The chain is built from TRBV6-1 and TRBJ1-2; possibly TRBD1 for D (5 bases). This CDR3 has 15 amino acids. V lost 1 base and J lost 3, with 12 bases in between. The germline V gene encodes CDR1 MNHNS and CDR2 SASEGT.

This clone was recorded a few times. The J gene is TRBJ2-3, the V gene TRBV5-1; D could derive from TRBD1 or TRBD2 (5 bases each). This CDR3 is built from 15 residues. Trimming cost V 1 base and J 2 bases, with 11 bases left between them. Germline values: CDR1 SGHRS, CDR2 YFSETQ. CDR3 sequence (DNA): TGCGCCAGCAGCTTGTTGGGGGTCCTCACAGATACGCAGTATTTT. This codes for CASSLLGVLTDTQYF.